These 6 T cell receptor beta chains originate from one sample sequenced in a study of beta chain features in type 1 diabetes. Study-level points and caveats: Shortening of TCRB CDR3s, moderate but significant, appeared in all four CD4+ subsets of Type 1 diabetes patients.

Since all of the isolated RNA was reverse transcribed, expressed TCRB transcripts were what got sequenced. Data came from immunoSEQ multiplex PCR; TCRdb stores just in-frame clones and leaves some out. The sample yields around 340,000 clones, roughly a tenth seen once. No antigen has been assigned to these receptors. Input material: central memory CD4+ T cells from blood. Receptors were obtained from a man younger than 40 with type 1 diabetes.

The rearrangement links TRBV7-9 to TRBJ1-2; unclear D gene. Germline CDR1 is SEHNR and CDR2 is FQNEAQ (reference sequence). Trimming shortened V by 0 bases and J by 3 bases, and 11 bases separated the two germline ends. The CDR3 spans 15 residues. CDR3 DNA sequence: TGTGCCAGCAGCTTAGCAATCGGGGAGGACTATGGCTACACCTTC. Translation gives CASSLAIGEDYGYTF.

The chain carries TRBV10-3 and TRBJ1-6, with D perhaps TRBD1 (5 bases). Germline CDR1 is ENHRY and CDR2 is SYGVKD. V lost 2 bases to trimming and J lost 5 bases, with 7 bases between them. The CDR3 length is 14 residues. CDR3 DNA: TGTGCCATCAGTGAGAAACAGGATAATTCACCCCTCCACTTT. Its protein product is CAISEKQDNSPLHF.

The DNA for the CDR3 is TGTGCCAGCAGCGTCTACACAGATACGCAGTATTTT. It codes for CASSVYTDTQYF. The chain carries TRBV7-8 and TRBJ2-3; D ambiguous. V gave up 5 bases and J gave up 2 bases, with 5 bases separating them. The CDR3 contains 12 residues. Germline CDR1 reads SGHVS; CDR2 reads FQNEAQ.

This clone was recorded a few times. This chain links TRBV7-9 with TRBJ2-7; 9 nucleotides line up with TRBD2. J was trimmed by 0 bases and V by 1 base; bases with no gene match: 7. In germline, CDR1 is SEHNR, CDR2 FQNEAQ (reference sequence). This CDR3 is 17 amino acids long. DNA of the CDR3: TGTGCCAGCAGCTTAGGTAGCGGGGGTGTGAGCTCCTACGAGCAGTACTTC. Translating it yields CASSLGSGGVSSYEQYF. Variable domain in full (rest from reference TRBV7-9 and TRBJ2-7): DTGVSQNPRHKITKRGQNVTFRCDPISEHNRLYWYRQTLGQGPEFLTYFQNEAQLEKSRLLSDRFSAERPKGSFSTLEIQRTEQGDSAMYLCASSLGSGGVSSYEQYFGPGTRLTVT.

This clone was detected a few times. This chain connects TRBV5-1 to TRBJ1-4, with D perhaps matching TRBD1 (5 bases). V was cut by 2 bases and J by 6 bases, with 11 bases left in between. CDR1 and CDR2 from the germline V gene are SGHRS and YFSETQ. The length of the CDR3 is 14 residues. For the CDR3, the DNA is TGCGCCAGCAGCTTCAGGGCCGGGGATGAAAAACTGTTTTTT. The encoded protein is CASSFRAGDEKLFF.

This clone was seen a handful of times. The chain recombines TRBV12-2 with TRBJ1-2. TRBV12-2 is designated a pseudogene. This CDR3 has 15 residues. The CDR3 region has the DNA TGTGCAAGTCGCGCCAAAGATACGGCTAACTATGGCTACACCTTC. Its translation is CASRAKDTANYGYTF.